The rows below give T cell receptor beta chains drawn from one sample of a study of shared clonotypes between healthy human individuals. Sequencing used immunoSEQ multiplex PCR; TCRdb keeps in-frame clones, though not all of them. This table has some 490,000 clones, approximately 82% appearing once. The sequencing sample was made of PBMCs. The receptors were gathered from a woman in her thirties or forties in good health. Some clones in this sample may be carry-over from other donors' samples. The CDR3 runs from the conserved cysteine through the conserved F or W. A D gene is named only where the DNA matches it firmly.

>TRBV7-3|TRBJ2-1|TRBD2
TGTGCCAGCAGCTTCGGGAGGGCCAATGAGCAGTTCTTC
CASSFGRANEQFF
>TRBV5-4|TRBJ2-3|-
TGTGCCAGCAGCTTTCGGACTGGCCCCACAGATACGCAGTATTTT
CASSFRTGPTDTQYF
>TRBV6-1|TRBJ2-7|-
TGTGCCAGCACGGGGGAGTGGTACGAGCAGTACTTC
CASTGEWYEQYF
>TRBV20-1|TRBJ1-2|-
TGCAGTGCTCCGGATTTTCGCTACACCTTC
CSAPDFRYTF
>TRBV7-9|TRBJ2-3|-
TGTGCCAGCAGCTTTTTAGTGAGAAGCGATACGCAGTATTTT
CASSFLVRSDTQYF
>TRBV7-7|TRBJ1-4|-
TGTGCTAGCAGCTTAAACACTAATGAAAAACTGTTTTTT
CASSLNTNEKLFF
>TRBV19|TRBJ1-5|-
TGTGCCAGTGGGGGGGGGATGAATCAGCCCCAGCATTTT
CASGGGMNQPQHF
>TRBV27|TRBJ1-2|-
TGTGCCAGCAGACCAAACAGGGTCACTTACTATGGCTACACCTTC
CASRPNRVTYYGYTF
>TRBV28|TRBJ1-2|-
TGTGCCAGCAGTGGGAGAGTTCAGGGCTACACCTTC
CASSGRVQGYTF
>TRBV7-8|TRBJ2-7|TRBD1
TGTGCCAGCAGCTTAGGACAGGGGCCGCGGCACGAGCAGTACTTC
CASSLGQGPRHEQYF
>TRBV7-8|TRBJ1-2|-
TGTGCCAGCAGCTTAAGGCAGGGAGACTATGGCTACACCTTC
CASSLRQGDYGYTF
>TRBV2|TRBJ2-5|-
TGTGCCAGCAGTGAGAGGGGGATGGAGACCCAGTACTTC
CASSERGMETQYF
>TRBV19|TRBJ2-1|TRBD2
TGTGCCAGTAGTAAGGCTAGCGGGCCATACAATGAGCAGTTCTTC
CASSKASGPYNEQFF
>TRBV5-4|TRBJ2-4|-
TGTGCCAGCAGCTTGGCCCAGGGCCCAAACATTCAGTACTTC
CASSLAQGPNIQYF
>TRBV2|TRBJ1-2|-
TGTGCCAGCAGCGACAACCCGGTCTATGGCTACACCTTC
CASSDNPVYGYTF